Only a few counts were recorded for the clone carrying this TCR beta chain. The target antigen is unknown. Clones were sequenced by immunoSEQ multiplex PCR, and TCRdb holds only the in-frame ones, with some missing. The repertoire holds 45,000 or so clones, with roughly 84% as singletons. Excluded were patients having autoimmune disease history or systemic immunosuppression. The germline CDR1 and CDR2 sequences are SQVTM and ANQGSEA. The CDR3 covers 12 residues. V lost 6 bases, J lost 3 bases, and 11 bases lay in between. The sample belongs to a study of OX40 agonist ivuxolimab in advanced cancers. The wider study: As their treatment, patients were administered ivuxolimab, an agonistic anti-OX40 (CD134) antibody. Patients achieving partial responses numbered three: one hepatocellular carcinoma case and two cutaneous melanoma cases.

Whole-study findings and limits: Expanded peripheral T cells had an undetermined antigen specificity.

This sample comprised CD4+ or CD8+ T cells sorted from blood, obtained in a trial of the OX40 agonist ivuxolimab. The chain employs TRBV29-1 and TRBJ1-1, with D possibly TRBD1 on 5 matching bases. The TCR sequence derives from an adult with an advanced solid tumor such as melanoma, head and neck, liver or kidney cancer. The CDR3 DNA follows: TGCAGCGTGGGATGGGGCCACACTGAAGCTTTCTTT. As protein: CSVGWGHTEAFF.